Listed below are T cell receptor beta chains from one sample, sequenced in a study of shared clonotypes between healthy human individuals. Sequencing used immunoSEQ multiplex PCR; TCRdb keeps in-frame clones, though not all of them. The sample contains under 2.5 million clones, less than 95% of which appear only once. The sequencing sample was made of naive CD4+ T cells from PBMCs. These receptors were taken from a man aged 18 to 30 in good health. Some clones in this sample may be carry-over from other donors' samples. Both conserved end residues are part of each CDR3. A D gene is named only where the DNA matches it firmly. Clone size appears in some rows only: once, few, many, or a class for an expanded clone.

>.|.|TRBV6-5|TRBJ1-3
CASRVDFSSGNTIYF
TGTGCCAGCAGGGTGGACTTCTCCTCTGGAAACACCATATATTTT
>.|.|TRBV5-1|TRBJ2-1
CASSPQAGVNNEQFF
TGCGCCAGCAGCCCACAAGCGGGTGTAAACAATGAGCAGTTCTTC
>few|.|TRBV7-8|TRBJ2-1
CASSFVAGGAASGINEQFF
TGTGCCAGCAGCTTCGTGGCAGGGGGCGCGGCTAGCGGGATAAATGAGCAGTTCTTC
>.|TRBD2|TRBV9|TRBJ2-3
CASSERTSGRQRTDTQYF
TGTGCCAGCAGCGAGCGGACTAGCGGGAGGCAACGCACAGATACGCAGTATTTT
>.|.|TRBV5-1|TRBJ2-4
CASSSTISAKNIQYF
TGCGCCAGCAGCTCTACAATATCAGCCAAAAACATTCAGTACTTC
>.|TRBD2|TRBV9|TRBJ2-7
CASSVQAGVSYEQYF
TGTGCCAGCAGCGTACAGGCGGGAGTAAGTTACGAGCAGTACTTC
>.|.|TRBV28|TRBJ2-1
CASSASFPYNEQFF
TGTGCCAGCAGTGCTAGCTTCCCCTACAATGAGCAGTTCTTC
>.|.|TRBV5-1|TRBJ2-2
CASSVGQLNTGELFF
TGCGCCAGCAGCGTCGGACAGCTAAACACCGGGGAGCTGTTTTTT
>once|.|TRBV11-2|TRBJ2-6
CASSPRRTGANVLTF
TGTGCCAGCAGCCCCCGGAGAACTGGGGCCAACGTCCTGACTTTC
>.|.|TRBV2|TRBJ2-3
CASSRDLGADTQYF
TGTGCCAGCAGTCGGGACCTCGGCGCAGATACGCAGTATTTT
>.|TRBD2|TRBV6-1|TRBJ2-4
CASSGGLAGGKTYIQYF
TGTGCCAGCAGTGGGGGACTAGCGGGAGGGAAGACGTACATTCAGTACTTC
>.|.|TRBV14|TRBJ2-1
CASSQVNGTGEPSSYNEQFF
TGTGCCAGCAGCCAAGTCAACGGGACTGGGGAGCCTAGCTCCTACAATGAGCAGTTCTTC
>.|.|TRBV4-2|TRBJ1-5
CASSQDSGPGGPQHF
TGTGCCAGCAGCCAAGATTCAGGTCCTGGCGGGCCCCAGCATTTT
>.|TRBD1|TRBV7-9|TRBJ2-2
CASSLGQGVGELFF
TGTGCCAGCAGCTTGGGACAGGGCGTCGGGGAGCTGTTTTTT
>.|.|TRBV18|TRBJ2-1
CASSPRRELHNEQFF
TGTGCCAGCTCACCACGTCGGGAGCTACACAATGAGCAGTTCTTC
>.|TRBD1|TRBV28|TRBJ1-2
CASSLTGGSGGYTF
TGTGCCAGCAGTCTCACAGGGGGCTCGGGCGGCTACACCTTC
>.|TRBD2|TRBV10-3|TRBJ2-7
CAISEGTSGNYEQYF
TGTGCCATCAGTGAGGGGACTAGCGGCAACTACGAGCAGTACTTC
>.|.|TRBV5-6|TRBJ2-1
CASRTGFYNEQFF
TGTGCCAGCAGGACAGGCTTCTACAATGAGCAGTTCTTC
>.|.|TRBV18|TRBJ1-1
CASSRLNTHGEAFF
TGTGCCAGCTCACGCTTGAATACTCATGGTGAAGCTTTCTTT
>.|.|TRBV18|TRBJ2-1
CASSPSVAYNEQFF
TGTGCCAGCTCACCCAGCGTAGCCTACAATGAGCAGTTCTTC
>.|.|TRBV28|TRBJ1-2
CASSLTGSYGYTF
TGTGCCAGCAGTTTAACAGGGTCCTATGGCTACACCTTC
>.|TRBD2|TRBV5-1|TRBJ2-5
CASSLMSGGSQETQYF
TGCGCCAGCAGCTTGATGTCGGGGGGGTCCCAAGAGACCCAGTACTTC
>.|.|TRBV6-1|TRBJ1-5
CASSAGDSNQPQHF
TGTGCCAGCAGTGCTGGGGATAGCAATCAGCCCCAGCATTTT
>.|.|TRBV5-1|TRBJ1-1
CASSLSGEGTEAFF
TGCGCCAGCAGCTTGTCGGGGGAAGGGACTGAAGCTTTCTTT
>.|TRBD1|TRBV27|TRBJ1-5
CASSFGTGNQPQHF
TGTGCCAGCAGTTTTGGGACAGGGAATCAGCCCCAGCATTTT
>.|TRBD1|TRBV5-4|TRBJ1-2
CASSSGKGALGGYTF
TGTGCCAGCAGCTCGGGCAAGGGGGCCCTCGGTGGCTACACCTTC
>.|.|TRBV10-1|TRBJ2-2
CASTRRLEAGELFF
TGCGCCAGCACCAGAAGGCTAGAGGCCGGGGAGCTGTTTTTT
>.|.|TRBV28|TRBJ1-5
CASRTGLGQPQHF
TGTGCCAGCAGAACAGGGCTAGGACAGCCCCAGCATTTT
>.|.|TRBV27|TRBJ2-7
CASRSWDKYYEQYF
TGTGCCAGCCGGAGTTGGGACAAATACTACGAGCAGTACTTC
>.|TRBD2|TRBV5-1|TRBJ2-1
CASSLGTSGHNEQFF
TGCGCCAGCAGCTTGGGGACTAGCGGTCACAATGAGCAGTTCTTC
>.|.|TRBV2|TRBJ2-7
CASRRRGETDEQYF
TGTGCCAGCAGGAGGCGAGGGGAGACCGACGAGCAGTACTTC
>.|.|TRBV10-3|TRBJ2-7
CAISESGRGASSYEQYF
TGTGCCATCAGTGAGTCGGGTCGGGGGGCCAGCTCCTACGAGCAGTACTTC
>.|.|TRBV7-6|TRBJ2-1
CASSLVSGDNEQFF
TGTGCCAGCAGCTTAGTATCCGGGGACAATGAGCAGTTCTTC
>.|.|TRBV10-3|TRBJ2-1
CAISESRDRYNEQFF
TGTGCCATCAGTGAGTCCAGGGATCGATACAATGAGCAGTTCTTC
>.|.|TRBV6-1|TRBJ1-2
CASTWAGVLVYGYTF
TGTGCCAGCACGTGGGCAGGGGTCTTAGTATATGGCTACACCTTC
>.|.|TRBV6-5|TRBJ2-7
CASRRTGQSSYEQYF
TGTGCCAGCAGGCGCACAGGGCAGAGCTCCTACGAGCAGTACTTC
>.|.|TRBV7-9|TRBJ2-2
CASSLPGLYTGELFF
TGTGCCAGCAGCCTTCCGGGACTGTACACCGGGGAGCTGTTTTTT
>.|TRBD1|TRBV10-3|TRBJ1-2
CAISVAGTGHGYTF
TGTGCCATCAGTGTCGCCGGGACAGGGCATGGCTACACCTTC
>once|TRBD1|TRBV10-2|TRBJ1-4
CASRGATGLNEKLFF
TGCGCCAGCCGGGGGGCGACAGGGCTTAATGAAAAACTGTTTTTT
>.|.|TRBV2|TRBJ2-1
CASKFYDEQFF
TGTGCCAGCAAGTTCTACGATGAGCAGTTCTTC